This TCR beta chain was captured in a study of blood T cells in healthy people across ages. Through a sample-barcoded 5' primer and a J-beta primer mix, a second PCR was run for roughly 6 to 11 cycles. TCRdb analysed the 5' RACE reads with MiXCR anew, one entry per CDR3 protein. Of 600,000 or so distinct CDR3 sequences listed, roughly 31% are singletons. Many counts were recorded for this clonotype. The TCR originated in a woman of 80 years or more in good health. The material sequenced was blood.

This CDR3 reads CASSGTGDLSYEQYF. CDR3 coding DNA: TGTGCCAGCAGTGGGACAGGGGACCTCTCCTACGAGCAGTACTTC. This sequence joins TRBV6-1 and TRBJ2-7, with TRBD1 matching 9 bases. Germline assignment: CDR1 MNHNS and CDR2 SASEGT. Trimming removed 4 bases from V and 0 bases from J; junction bases left unmatched: 4. This CDR3 comprises 15 residues.